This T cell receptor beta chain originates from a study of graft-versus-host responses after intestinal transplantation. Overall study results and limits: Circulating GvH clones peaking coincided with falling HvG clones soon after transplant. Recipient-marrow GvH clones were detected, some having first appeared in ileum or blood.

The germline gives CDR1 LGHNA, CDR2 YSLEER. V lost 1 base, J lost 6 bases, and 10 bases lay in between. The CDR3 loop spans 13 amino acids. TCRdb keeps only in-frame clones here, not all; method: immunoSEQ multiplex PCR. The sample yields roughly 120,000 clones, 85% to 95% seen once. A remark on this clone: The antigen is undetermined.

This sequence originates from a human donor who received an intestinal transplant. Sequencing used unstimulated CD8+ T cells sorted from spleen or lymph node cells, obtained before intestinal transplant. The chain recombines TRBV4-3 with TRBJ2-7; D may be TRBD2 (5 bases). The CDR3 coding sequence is TGCGCCAGCAGCCAAGTAATAAGCGGCGAGCAGTACTTC. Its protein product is CASSQVISGEQYF.